This T cell receptor (beta chain) derives from a study of blood T cell repertoires in COVID-19. The assay was immunoSEQ multiplex PCR, and TCRdb's table has in-frame clones only and misses some. This sample has 200,000 to 250,000 clones, with around nine tenths found just once. Across roughly 25 US areas, participants ranged in age from 18 to 89 years. Among Cohort 3 donors, those recovered had two negative PCRs, clearance, or symptom resolution. The sequence derives from a man aged 30-40 years who had recovered from COVID-19. The sample consisted of PBMCs or T cells enriched from blood (not recorded which).

CDR3 protein: CASSYSKGLWSRGYTF. The CDR3 bases are TGTGCCAGCAGTTACTCGAAGGGGCTGTGGTCAAGGGGCTACACCTTC. The chain combines TRBV6-5 with TRBJ1-2, with D possibly being TRBD1 (5 bases). Deletions cut 0 bases from V and 8 bases from J, with 19 bases between. CDR3 length: 16 amino acids. Looked up from germline, CDR1 is MNHEY and CDR2 is SVGAGI.